This TCR beta chain was observed in a study of blood T cells in healthy people across ages. Whole-study findings and limits: Unsorted PBMCs ruled out conclusive naive versus antigen-experienced comparison.

Together with a sample-barcoded 5' primer, a J-beta primer mix was included in a second PCR lasting about 7 to 11 cycles. Every cDNA was tagged by a template-switch adaptor with 12 random nucleotides. TCRdb re-called the 5' RACE reads through MiXCR, storing one row per CDR3 protein. This sample has over a million distinct CDR3 sequences, with 40% to 55% found just once. All donors came from Russia, were Caucasian and healthy, and spanned ages about 6 to 100. This clonotype was seen only once. Its target is not known. This CDR3 has 12 amino acids. Germline assignment: CDR1 LGHNA and CDR2 YNFKEQ. V is TRBV4-2 and J is TRBJ2-3; the match to TRBD2 covers 7 bases. Sequencing was performed on blood. This TCR derives from a woman aged 55-70 years in good health. The CDR3 nucleotides are TGTGCGGCGCGGGGGAGCACAGATACGCAGTATTTT. Translating it yields CAARGSTDTQYF.